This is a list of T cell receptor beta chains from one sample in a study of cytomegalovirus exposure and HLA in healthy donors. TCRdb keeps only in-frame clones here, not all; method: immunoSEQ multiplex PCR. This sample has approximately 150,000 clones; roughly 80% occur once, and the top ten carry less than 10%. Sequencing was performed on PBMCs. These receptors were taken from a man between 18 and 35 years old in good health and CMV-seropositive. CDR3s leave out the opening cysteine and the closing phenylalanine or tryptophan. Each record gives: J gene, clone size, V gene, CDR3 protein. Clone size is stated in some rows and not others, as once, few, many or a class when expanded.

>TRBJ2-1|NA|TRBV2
ASSLGGVWGNEQF
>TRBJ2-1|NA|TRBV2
ASHDSPGGDEQF
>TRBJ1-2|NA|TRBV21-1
ASSATGIFYGYT
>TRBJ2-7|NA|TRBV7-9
ASSLQDLVLVYEQY
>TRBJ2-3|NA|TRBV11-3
ASSSTSGRGDTQY
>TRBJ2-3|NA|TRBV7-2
ASGAGPVNTQY
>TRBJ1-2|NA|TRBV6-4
ASSDRGHGYT
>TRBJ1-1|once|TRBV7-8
ASSLRESTEAF
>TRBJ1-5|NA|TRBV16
ASSLLGVLNQPQH
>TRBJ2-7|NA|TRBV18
ASSPPGRTVSYEQY
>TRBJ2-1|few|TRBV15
ATSRDSRDEQF
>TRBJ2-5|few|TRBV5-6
ASSSWTGLSQTQY
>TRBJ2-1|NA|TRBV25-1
ASSGGSNEQF
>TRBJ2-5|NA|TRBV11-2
ASSATSGGAGETQY
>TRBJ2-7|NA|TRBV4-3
ASSQETGFYEQY
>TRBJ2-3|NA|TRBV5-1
ASSRQTGLPDTQY
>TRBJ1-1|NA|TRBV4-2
ASSPGDRGAF
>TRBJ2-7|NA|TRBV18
ASSRKGLEQY
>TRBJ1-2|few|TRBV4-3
ASSRRNRGNTGYT
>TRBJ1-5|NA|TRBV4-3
ASKLDRDSNQPQH
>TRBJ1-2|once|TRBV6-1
ASSEQADNYGYT
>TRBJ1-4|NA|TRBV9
ASSREGTATNEKLF
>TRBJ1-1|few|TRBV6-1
ASRIRDSMNTEAF
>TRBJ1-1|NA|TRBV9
ASSRTGGMVTEAF
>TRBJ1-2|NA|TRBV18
ASSQGSPAVKVGYT
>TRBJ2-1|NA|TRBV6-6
ASERGSSYNEQF
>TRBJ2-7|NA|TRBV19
ASSIVGSTYEQY
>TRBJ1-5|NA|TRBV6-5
ASSRDRDNQPQH
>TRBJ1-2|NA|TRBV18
ASSPEGQGNYGYT
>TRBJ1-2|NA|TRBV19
ASSRVNWGYT
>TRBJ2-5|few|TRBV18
ASSLQGRRETQY
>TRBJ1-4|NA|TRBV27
ASSPLSGGGEKLF
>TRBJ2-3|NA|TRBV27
ASSHKTGFRLPDTQY
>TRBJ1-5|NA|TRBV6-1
ASSPMGGHQPQH
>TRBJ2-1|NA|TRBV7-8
ASSPSVEQF
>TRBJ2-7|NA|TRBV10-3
ATDTGTGGKNAYEQY
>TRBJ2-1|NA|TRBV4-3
ASSQGLAGGQF
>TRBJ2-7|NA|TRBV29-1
SVTSTASLYEQY
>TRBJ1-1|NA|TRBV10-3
AIRTRETEAF
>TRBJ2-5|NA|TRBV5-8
ASSPGLVGGPSPQETQY
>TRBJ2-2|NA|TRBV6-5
ASSASGTGELF
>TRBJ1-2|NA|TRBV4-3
ASSQDRRGRYYGYT
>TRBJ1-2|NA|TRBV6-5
ASSPWDRGNYGYT
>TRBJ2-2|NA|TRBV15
ATSREGSNTGELF
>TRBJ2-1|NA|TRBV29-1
SVEGGQAQKNEQF
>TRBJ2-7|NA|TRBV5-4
ASSLFGGLAVHEQY
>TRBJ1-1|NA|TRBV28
ASWEWGQLNTEAF
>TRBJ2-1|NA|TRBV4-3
ASSLAGGGSYNEQF
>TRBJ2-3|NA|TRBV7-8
ASSSDRELTLPGPTDTQY
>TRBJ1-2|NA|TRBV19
ASSPPDRPSGGYT
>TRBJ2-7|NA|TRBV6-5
ASSPSGPYEQY
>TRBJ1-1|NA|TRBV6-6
ASSYLGGGAGAEAF
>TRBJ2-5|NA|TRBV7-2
ASSLGGRAAETQY
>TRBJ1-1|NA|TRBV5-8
ASSLTGNTEAF
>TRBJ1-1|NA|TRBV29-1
SVEELRTEAF
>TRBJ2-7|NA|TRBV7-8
ASSPEFDEQY
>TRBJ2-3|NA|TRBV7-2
ASSPNTGDTQY
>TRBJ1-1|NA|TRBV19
ASSIIVVGGTEAF
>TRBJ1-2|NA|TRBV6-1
AIVTPRGYT
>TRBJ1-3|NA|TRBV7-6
ASSSRQGRLSGNTIY